What follows are 27 T cell receptor beta chains derived from one specimen sequenced in a study of T cell responses to AZD1222 COVID-19 vaccine. Repertoires were generated with immunoSEQ multiplex PCR, while TCRdb's copy carries only in-frame clones and drops some. The sample carries over 70,000 clones, 80% to 90% recorded once. The sequences come from peripheral blood, collected on day 0 of MenACWY control vaccination. Receptors were obtained from an adult in good health.

V is TRBV11-3 and J is TRBJ2-3; D is ambiguous. V dropped 6 bases and J dropped 5 bases, with 12 bases sitting between them. The V gene's germline CDR1 is SGHNT and CDR2 YENEEA. The CDR3 has 13 amino acids. CDR3 in DNA: TGTGCCAGCAGTCGTGACGGTCAAGATACGCAGTATTTT. This sequence encodes CASSRDGQDTQYF.

The DNA for the CDR3 is TGTGCTAGTGGTTTTTTAAACACTGAAGCTTTCTTT. This gives the protein CASGFLNTEAFF. This chain connects TRBV12-5 to TRBJ1-1, with D hard to call. The CDR3 contains 12 residues. From germline, CDR1 is LGHNT and CDR2 FRNRAP. The V gene lost 3 bases and the J gene lost 2 bases, with 4 bases spanning the gap.

V and J are TRBV5-1 and TRBJ1-2; possible D gene TRBD1, 6 bases. Germline lookup yields CDR1 SGHRS and CDR2 YFSETQ. This CDR3 has 15 amino acids. The germline V and J ends were trimmed by 4 bases and 3 bases, with 16 bases remaining between them. The CDR3 sequence is CASSPEGGFDYGYTF. The DNA of the CDR3 is TGCGCCAGCAGCCCGGAAGGGGGTTTCGACTATGGCTACACCTTC.

This clone occurred a few times. The chain uses TRBV7-9 and TRBJ1-1; D is possibly TRBD1 (6 bases). Germline values: CDR1 SEHNR, CDR2 FQNEAQ (reference sequence). Trimming removed 5 bases from V and 6 bases from J, with 16 bases in between. The CDR3 length is 14 residues. The CDR3 nucleotides read TGTGCCAGCAGCCCTAAGGGGGGTCGCGCTGAAGCTTTCTTT. Encoded protein: CASSPKGGRAEAFF.

The gene calls are TRBV5-1 and TRBJ2-7; weak D call: TRBD1 (6 bases). V lost 0 bases and J lost 0, with 10 bases in between. CDR3 length: 15 amino acids. CDR1 is SGHRS, CDR2 YFSETQ, per germline. The CDR3 DNA sequence: TGCGCCAGCAGCTTGGGGGCGGACAGCTCCTACGAGCAGTACTTC. It specifies CASSLGADSSYEQYF.

This chain links TRBV28 with TRBJ1-2; 7 bases are shared with TRBD1. The CDR3 extends over 17 amino acids. V lost 2 bases and J lost 6; bases outside the gene matches: 15. Germline V CDR1 and CDR2: MDHEN, SYDVKM. This chain's CDR3 is CASSLRVWLGRGNGYTF. The CDR3 coding sequence is TGTGCCAGCAGTTTAAGAGTTTGGTTGGGCAGGGGGAATGGCTACACCTTC.

This clone was detected only once. J is TRBJ1-1 and V is TRBV9, with 7 bases that match TRBD1. This CDR3 has 16 amino acids. Germline lookup yields CDR1 SGDLS and CDR2 YYNGEE. V shed 7 bases and J 0 bases; nucleotides not matched to a gene: 12. CDR3 amino acids: CASRPGPRGMNTEAFF. The CDR3 DNA reads TGTGCCAGCCGACCAGGGCCCAGGGGGATGAACACTGAAGCTTTCTTT.

The chain uses TRBV5-1 and TRBJ2-2; TRBD1 agrees at 8 bases. Germline V gene sequence: CDR1 SGHRS, CDR2 YFSETQ. Losses at the gene ends were 0 bases for V and 3 bases for J; bases not matched to a gene: 7. The CDR3 is made up of 17 amino acids. For the CDR3, the DNA is TGCGCCAGCAGCTTGGGGGTTGACAGGGGTCACACCGGGGAGCTGTTTTTT. Translated, it gives CASSLGVDRGHTGELFF.

In DNA, the CDR3 is TGTGCCAGCAGCCCTTTGAGGGAGAGCTCCTACAATGAGCAGTTCTTC. Translated: CASSPLRESSYNEQFF. This sequence joins TRBV5-4 and TRBJ2-1; tentatively, D is TRBD2 (5 bases). The germline V gene has CDR1 SGHNT and CDR2 YYREEE (reference sequence). The V end was cut by 4 bases, the J end by 0 bases, with 14 bases between. This CDR3 contains 16 residues.

V usage is TRBV4-3 and J usage is TRBJ1-1; the D is unclear. The V gene lost 0 bases and the J gene lost 1 base, with 6 bases spanning the gap. The CDR3 loop spans 14 amino acids. Germline CDR1 LGHNA, CDR2 YSLEER. The CDR3 here is CASSQDPGNTEAFF. CDR3 nucleotide sequence: TGCGCCAGCAGCCAAGATCCGGGGAACACTGAAGCTTTCTTT.

V is TRBV7-8 and J is TRBJ1-2; weak D call: TRBD1 (5 bases). The CDR3 has 11 amino acids. Germline CDR1 is SGHVS and CDR2 is FQNEAQ. Deletions cut 5 bases from V and 8 bases from J, with 9 bases between. The CDR3, as DNA: TGTGCCAGCAGCCTTAGGGACGGCTACACCTTC. Translation: CASSLRDGYTF.

The rearrangement links TRBV24-1 to TRBJ2-5; 8 positions match TRBD2. The CDR3 totals 15 residues. V shed 4 bases, J shed 4 bases, and the junction held 7 bases outside the gene matches. Germline loops: CDR1 KGHDR, CDR2 SFDVKD. The DNA for the CDR3 is TGTGCCACCAGTGACCCAAGCGGGGGTACAGAGACCCAGTACTTC. Protein sequence: CATSDPSGGTETQYF.

This rearrangement joins TRBV7-8 to TRBJ1-6; no reliable D call. V was trimmed by 1 base and J by 6 bases, leaving 10 bases between them. Germline-derived CDR1 and CDR2 are SGHVS and FQNEAQ. This CDR3 is 15 amino acids long. The CDR3 DNA sequence: TGTGCCAGCAGCTTAGGAGGTTCGGGTAATTCACCCCTCCACTTT. Protein: CASSLGGSGNSPLHF.

This clone was counted only a few times. The chain combines TRBV11-1 with TRBJ1-1, with TRBD1 identical over 12 bases. The germline V gene has CDR1 SGHAT and CDR2 FQDESV (reference sequence). This CDR3 has 16 residues. V dropped 4 bases and J dropped 1; count of bases not matched to a gene: 4. CDR3 region: CASSSGTGGQNTEAFF. CDR3 nucleotide sequence: TGTGCCAGCAGCTCCGGGACAGGGGGCCAGAACACTGAAGCTTTCTTT.

In its sample, this clone was seen a few times. The rearrangement joins TRBV28 to TRBJ2-5, with D perhaps given as TRBD1 or TRBD2 (5 bases each). The CDR3 length is 14 residues. Germline V gene lookup returns CDR1 MDHEN and CDR2 SYDVKM. Between the trimmed V and J ends, which lost 8 bases and 5 bases, there was a span of 18 bases. CDR3 DNA: TGTGCCAGCTTAGGCCAGGGCGAGGGGGAGACCCAGTACTTC. Its translation: CASLGQGEGETQYF. Looking up the rest from reference TRBV28 and TRBJ2-5 gives the full variable domain: DVKVTQSSRYLVKRTGEKVFLECVQDMDHENMFWYRQDPGLGLRLIYFSYDVKMKEKGDIPEGYSVSREKKERFSLILESASTNQTSMYLCASLGQGEGETQYFGPGTRLLVL.

This chain connects TRBV7-2 to TRBJ2-3, with 9 nucleotides matching TRBD2. The CDR3 totals 16 residues. J lost 6 bases, V lost 1 base, and 8 bases had no gene match. Germline assignment: CDR1 SGHTA and CDR2 FQGNSA. As DNA, the CDR3 is TGTGCCAGCAGCTTAGGGGTATCTAGCGGGGAGGATACGCAGTATTTT. This encodes CASSLGVSSGEDTQYF.

J is TRBJ1-1 and V is TRBV30; TRBD1 is a possible D gene (6 bases). The CDR3 covers 16 residues. CDR1 is GTSNPN and CDR2 is SVGIG in the germline V gene (reference sequence). The V end lost 4 bases, the J end lost 2 bases, and 20 bases lay between the germline ends. CDR3 DNA sequence: TGTGCCTGGACCCCTGCCTTGCCCAGGGGAAACACTGAAGCTTTCTTT. This codes for CAWTPALPRGNTEAFF.

V gene TRBV6-5 combines with J gene TRBJ1-4; 10 bases map to TRBD1. The CDR3 sequence is 13 residues long. The V segment lost 6 bases and the J segment 6 bases; nucleotides outside the gene matches: 1. From germline, CDR1 is MNHEY and CDR2 SVGAGI. Here the CDR3 reads CASRTGGYEKLFF. The CDR3 nucleotides read TGTGCCAGCAGGACAGGGGGCTATGAAAAACTGTTTTTT.

The chain uses TRBV6-1 and TRBJ2-7; D unclear. Germline V gives CDR1 MNHNS, CDR2 SASEGT. Trimming took off 0 bases at V and 6 bases at J, with 15 bases between the two ends. The CDR3 spans 15 residues. CDR3 protein: CASSEALPSLGEQYF. DNA of the CDR3: TGTGCCAGCAGTGAAGCGCTTCCGTCCCTTGGCGAGCAGTACTTC.

This rearrangement joins TRBV11-2 to TRBJ1-3; D gene unclear. The CDR3 is 14 residues long. Between the trimmed V and J ends, which lost 0 bases and 0 bases, there was a span of 3 bases. Germline CDR1 and CDR2: SGHAT and FQNNGV. The CDR3 loop is CASSLEGSGNTIYF. The CDR3 DNA reads TGTGCCAGCAGCTTAGAAGGCTCTGGAAACACCATATATTTT.

The rearrangement joins TRBV7-8 to TRBJ1-5, with D unresolved. CDR3 length equals 15 residues. Germline loops: CDR1 SGHVS, CDR2 FQNEAQ. V was trimmed by 1 base and J by 0 bases, leaving 7 bases between them. The CDR3 protein is CASSLGLDSNQPQHF. CDR3 bases: TGTGCCAGCAGCTTAGGGTTAGATAGCAATCAGCCCCAGCATTTT.

The rearrangement joins TRBV7-9 to TRBJ1-2; the match to TRBD1 covers 7 bases. The CDR3 totals 16 residues. J lost 8 bases, V lost 0 bases, and 12 bases had no gene match. CDR1 is SEHNR, CDR2 FQNEAQ, per germline (reference sequence). In DNA, the CDR3 is TGTGCCAGCAGCTTAGCGCGAGACAGGGTATCAGAAGGCTACACCTTC. This gives the protein CASSLARDRVSEGYTF.

Here the CDR3 DNA reads TGTGCCAGTAGTATGAGCGGGGGTTTGGGTTCACCCCTCCACTTT. Its translation: CASSMSGGLGSPLHF. The chain combines TRBV19 with TRBJ1-6; D possibly corresponds to TRBD1 (5 bases). Germline CDR1 LNHDA, CDR2 SQIVND (reference sequence). This CDR3 is built from 15 residues. V dropped 3 bases and J dropped 9 bases, with 15 bases sitting between them.

V is TRBV28 and J is TRBJ1-2; D not certain. The V end was cut by 7 bases, the J end by 8 bases, with 14 bases between. The CDR3 spans 12 residues. Germline CDR1 and CDR2: MDHEN and SYDVKM. This chain's CDR3 is CASTWAGSGYTF. CDR3 DNA sequence: TGTGCCAGCACCTGGGCGGGGAGCGGCTACACCTTC.

This clone was counted a few times. Additional DNA sequences in this sample encode the identical CDR3. This sequence joins TRBV5-1 and TRBJ2-7; D uncertain. Germline assignment: CDR1 SGHRS and CDR2 YFSETQ. Trimming removed 0 bases at V and 3 bases at J, with 4 bases between. The CDR3 covers 12 residues. The CDR3 nucleotides are TGCGCCAGCAGCTTGGACGGCTACGAGCAGTACTTC. Translation gives CASSLDGYEQYF.

The chain is built from TRBV7-9 and TRBJ2-1, with TRBD2 identical over 13 bases. The CDR3 sequence is 16 residues long. The J segment lost 7 bases and the V segment lost 6 bases, leaving 9 bases of the junction unmatched. From germline, CDR1 is SEHNR and CDR2 FQNEAQ (reference sequence). The CDR3, as DNA: TGTGCCAGCAGTCCCCGGACTAGCGGGGGCACAAATGAGCAGTTCTTC. Translating it yields CASSPRTSGGTNEQFF.

The chain has TRBV2 and TRBJ2-7; 10 bases map to TRBD2. This CDR3 has 16 residues. J lost 2 bases, V lost 7 bases, and 11 bases had no gene match. Looked up from germline, CDR1 is SNHLY and CDR2 is FYNNEI. The CDR3 coding sequence is TGTGCCAGCATGAAGGGAGGACTAGCGGTTACCTACGAGCAGTACTTC. Its translation is CASMKGGLAVTYEQYF.